This T cell receptor (beta chain) was sequenced for a study of T cell repertoires in cytomegalovirus infection. Study-level information: Both CMV infection and a matching HLA type were indicated by public TCR beta signatures.

V was shortened by 5 bases and J by 2 bases, with 10 bases between the two germline ends. The germline gives CDR1 SGHTA, CDR2 FQGNSA. The CDR3 consists of 13 residues. One entry per CDR3 protein, called by TCRdb with MiXCR from the reads. The data hold more than 350,000 distinct CDR3 sequences, with under 40% observed a single time. The sequenced material came from PBMCs. The chain carries TRBV7-2 and TRBJ2-7; D unclear. The TCR comes from a human donor in good health (CMV status not recorded). Some clones in this sample may be carry-over from other donors' samples. CDR3 bases: TGTGCCAGCAGCGTTCAGAAAACCTACGAGCAGTACTTC. Residues: CASSVQKTYEQYF.